The present T cell receptor (beta chain) was sequenced within a study of OX40 agonist ivuxolimab in advanced cancers. Study overall: Dosing consisted of intravenous ivuxolimab at 0.01 to 10 mg/kg every 2 weeks. Dose-escalation subjects each had hepatocellular carcinoma, melanoma, renal cell or head and neck cancer. One hepatocellular carcinoma and two cutaneous melanoma patients partially responded.

The repertoire was sequenced with immunoSEQ multiplex PCR; TCRdb's copy has only in-frame clones and lacks some. The table lists about 110,000 clones, approximately 90% of them singletons. The CDR3 sequence is 17 residues long. Per the germline V gene, CDR1 is KGHSH and CDR2 is LQKENI. The V and J ends lost 2 bases and 0 bases respectively, with 15 bases between them. The cohort excluded patients with autoimmune disease history or systemic immunosuppression. This clonotype was obtained from an adult with an advanced solid tumor such as melanoma, head and neck, liver or kidney cancer. The chain employs TRBV18 and TRBJ2-3; possibly TRBD2 for D (5 bases). The material sequenced was CD4+ or CD8+ T cells sorted from blood, taken in a trial of the OX40 agonist ivuxolimab. Here the CDR3 DNA reads TGTGCCAGCTCACCAAACGTATTGGCGGGTAGCACAGATACGCAGTATTTT. Translated, it gives CASSPNVLAGSTDTQYF. Looking up the rest from reference TRBV18 and TRBJ2-3 gives the full variable domain: NAGVMQNPRHLVRRRGQEARLRCSPMKGHSHVYWYRQLPEEGLKFMVYLQKENIIDESGMPKERFSAEFPKEGPSILRIQQVVRGDSAAYFCASSPNVLAGSTDTQYFGPGTRLTVL.